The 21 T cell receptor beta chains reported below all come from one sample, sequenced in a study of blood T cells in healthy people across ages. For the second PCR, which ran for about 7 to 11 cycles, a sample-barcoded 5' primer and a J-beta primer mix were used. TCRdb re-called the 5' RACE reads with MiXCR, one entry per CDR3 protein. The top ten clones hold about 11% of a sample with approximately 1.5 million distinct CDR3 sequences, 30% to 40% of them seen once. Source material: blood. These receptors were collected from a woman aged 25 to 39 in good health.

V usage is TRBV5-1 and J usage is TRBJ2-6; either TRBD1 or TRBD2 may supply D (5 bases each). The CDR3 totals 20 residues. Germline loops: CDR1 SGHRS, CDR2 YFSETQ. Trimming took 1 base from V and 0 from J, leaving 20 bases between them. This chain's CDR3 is CASSLWGTTYSGSGANVLTF. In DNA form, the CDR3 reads TGCGCCAGCAGCTTGTGGGGGACCACTTATTCAGGCTCTGGGGCCAACGTCCTGACTTTC.

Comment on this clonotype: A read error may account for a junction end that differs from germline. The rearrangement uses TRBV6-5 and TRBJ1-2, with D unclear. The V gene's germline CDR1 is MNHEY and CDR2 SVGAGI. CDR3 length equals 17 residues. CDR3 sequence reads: CASSYSFYRTGNYDYTF. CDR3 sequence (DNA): TGTGCCAGCAGTTACTCATTTTATCGGACGGGGAACTATGACTACACCTTC.

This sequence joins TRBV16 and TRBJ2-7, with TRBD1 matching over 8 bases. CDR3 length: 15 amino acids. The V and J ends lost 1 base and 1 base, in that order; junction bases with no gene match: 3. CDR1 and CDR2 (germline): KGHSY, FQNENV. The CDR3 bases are TGTGCCAGCAGCCAATTAAGGGACAGGTCCTACGAGCAGTACTTC. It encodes CASSQLRDRSYEQYF.

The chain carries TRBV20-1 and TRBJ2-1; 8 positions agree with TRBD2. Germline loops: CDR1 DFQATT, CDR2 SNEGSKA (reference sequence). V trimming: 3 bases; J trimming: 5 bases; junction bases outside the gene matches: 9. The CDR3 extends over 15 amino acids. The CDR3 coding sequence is TGCAGTGCTAGCGATCCGAGCGGGAGTGACAATGAGCAGTTCTTC. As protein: CSASDPSGSDNEQFF.

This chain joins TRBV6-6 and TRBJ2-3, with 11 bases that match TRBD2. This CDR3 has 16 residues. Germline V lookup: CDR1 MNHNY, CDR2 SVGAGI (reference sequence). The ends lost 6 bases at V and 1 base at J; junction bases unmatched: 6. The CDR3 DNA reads TGTGCCAGCAGCACCGAGGGACTAGCGGGCACAGATACGCAGTATTTT. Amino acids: CASSTEGLAGTDTQYF.

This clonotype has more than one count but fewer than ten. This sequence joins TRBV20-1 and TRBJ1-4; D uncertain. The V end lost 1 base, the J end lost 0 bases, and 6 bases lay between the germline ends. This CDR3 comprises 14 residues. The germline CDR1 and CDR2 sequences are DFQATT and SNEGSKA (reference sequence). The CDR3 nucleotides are TGCAGTGCTAGAGCTCCGGCAACTAATGAAAAACTGTTTTTT. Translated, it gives CSARAPATNEKLFF.

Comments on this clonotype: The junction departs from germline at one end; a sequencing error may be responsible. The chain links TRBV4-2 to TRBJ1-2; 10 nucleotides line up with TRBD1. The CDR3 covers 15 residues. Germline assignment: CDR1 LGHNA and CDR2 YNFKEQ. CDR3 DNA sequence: TGTGCCGGCAGCCAAGCCGACAGGGGGCTTTTTGGCTACACCTTC. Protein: CAGSQADRGLFGYTF.

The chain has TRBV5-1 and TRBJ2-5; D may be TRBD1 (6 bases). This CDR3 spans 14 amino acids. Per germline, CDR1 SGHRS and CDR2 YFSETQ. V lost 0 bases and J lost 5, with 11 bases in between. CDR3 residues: CASSLEDQGETQYF. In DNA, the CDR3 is TGCGCCAGCAGCTTGGAGGACCAGGGGGAGACCCAGTACTTC.

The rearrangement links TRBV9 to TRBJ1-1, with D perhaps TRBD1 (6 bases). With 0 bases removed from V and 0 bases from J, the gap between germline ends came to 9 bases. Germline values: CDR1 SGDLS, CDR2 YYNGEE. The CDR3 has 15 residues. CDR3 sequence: CASSVVGDMNTEAFF. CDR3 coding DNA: TGTGCCAGCAGCGTAGTGGGGGACATGAACACTGAAGCTTTCTTT. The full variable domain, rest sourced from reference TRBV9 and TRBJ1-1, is DSGVTQTPKHLITATGQRVTLRCSPRSGDLSVYWYQQSLDQGLQFLIQYYNGEERAKGNILERFSAQQFPDLHSELNLSSLELGDSALYFCASSVVGDMNTEAFFGQGTRLTVV.

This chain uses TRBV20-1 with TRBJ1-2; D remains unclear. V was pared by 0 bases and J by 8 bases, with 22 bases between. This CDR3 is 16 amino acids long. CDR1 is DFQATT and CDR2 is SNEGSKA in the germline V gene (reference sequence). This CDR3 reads CSARDPPSTAVVGYTF. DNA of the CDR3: TGCAGTGCTAGAGACCCCCCTTCAACAGCGGTGGTAGGCTACACCTTC.

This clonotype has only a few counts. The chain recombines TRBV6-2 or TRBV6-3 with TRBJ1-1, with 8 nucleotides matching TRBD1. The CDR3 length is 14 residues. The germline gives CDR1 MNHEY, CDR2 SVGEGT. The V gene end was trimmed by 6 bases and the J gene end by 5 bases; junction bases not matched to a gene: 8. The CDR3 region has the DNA TGTGCCAGCAGCCCAGACAGGGGAAAGACTGAAGCTTTCTTT. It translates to CASSPDRGKTEAFF.

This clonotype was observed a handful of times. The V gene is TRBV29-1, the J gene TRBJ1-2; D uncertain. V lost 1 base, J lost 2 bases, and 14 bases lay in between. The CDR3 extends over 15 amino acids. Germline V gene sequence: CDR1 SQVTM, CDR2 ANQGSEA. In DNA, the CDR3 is TGCAGCGTTGAAGGGTCCGGGAGCCTCAACTATGGCTACACCTTC. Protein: CSVEGSGSLNYGYTF.

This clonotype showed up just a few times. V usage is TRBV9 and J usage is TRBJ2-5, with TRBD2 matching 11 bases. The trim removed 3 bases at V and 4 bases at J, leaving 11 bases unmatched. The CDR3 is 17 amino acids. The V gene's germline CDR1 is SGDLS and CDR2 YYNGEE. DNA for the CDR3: TGTGCCAGCAGCGCGATAGCGGGGGGGGATGCCCTAGAGACCCAGTACTTC. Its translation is CASSAIAGGDALETQYF.

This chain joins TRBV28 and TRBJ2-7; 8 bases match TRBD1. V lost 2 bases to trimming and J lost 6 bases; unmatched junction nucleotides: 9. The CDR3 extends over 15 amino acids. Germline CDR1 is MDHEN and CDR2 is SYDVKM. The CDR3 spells CASSLTGTGSPEQYF. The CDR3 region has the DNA TGTGCCAGCAGTTTAACTGGGACAGGTTCCCCCGAGCAGTACTTC.

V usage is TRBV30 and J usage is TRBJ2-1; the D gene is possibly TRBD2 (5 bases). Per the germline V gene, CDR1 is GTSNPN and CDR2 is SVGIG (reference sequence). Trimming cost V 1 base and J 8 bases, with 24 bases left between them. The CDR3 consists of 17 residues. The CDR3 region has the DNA TGTGCCTGGAGTGCTGTGCTCGGGATCCGAGAAGGAGATGAGCAGTTCTTC. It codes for CAWSAVLGIREGDEQFF.

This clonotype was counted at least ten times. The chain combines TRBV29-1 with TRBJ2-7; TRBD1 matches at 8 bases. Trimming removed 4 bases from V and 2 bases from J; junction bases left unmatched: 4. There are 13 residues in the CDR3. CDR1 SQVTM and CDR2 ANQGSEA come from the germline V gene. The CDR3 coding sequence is TGCAGCGTTGGGGACAGGAGCACCTACGAGCAGTACTTC. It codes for CSVGDRSTYEQYF.

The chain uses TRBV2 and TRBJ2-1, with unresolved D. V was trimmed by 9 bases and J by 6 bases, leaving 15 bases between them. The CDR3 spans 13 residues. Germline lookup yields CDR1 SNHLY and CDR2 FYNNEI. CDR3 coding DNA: TGTGCCAGGAGGAAACTCTCCGGCAATGAGCAGTTCTTC. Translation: CARRKLSGNEQFF.

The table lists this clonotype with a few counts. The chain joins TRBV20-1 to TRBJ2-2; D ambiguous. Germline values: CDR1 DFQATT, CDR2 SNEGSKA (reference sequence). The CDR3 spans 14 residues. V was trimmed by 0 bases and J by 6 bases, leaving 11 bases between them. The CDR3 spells CSARDLSDAGELFF. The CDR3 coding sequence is TGCAGTGCTAGAGATCTAAGCGACGCCGGGGAGCTGTTTTTT.

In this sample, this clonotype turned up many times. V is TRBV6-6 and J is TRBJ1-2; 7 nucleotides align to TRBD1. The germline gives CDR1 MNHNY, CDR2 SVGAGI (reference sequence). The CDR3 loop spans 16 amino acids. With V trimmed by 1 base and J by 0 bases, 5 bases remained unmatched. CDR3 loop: CASSYFDRVANYGYTF. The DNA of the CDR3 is TGTGCCAGCAGTTACTTCGACAGGGTAGCTAACTATGGCTACACCTTC.

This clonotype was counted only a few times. CDR3 sequence (DNA): TGTGCCAGCACCGTAAGGGGGGGCTGGGACAATGAGCAGTTCTTC. Translating it yields CASTVRGGWDNEQFF. This chain connects TRBV5-6 to TRBJ2-1, with a tentative D call TRBD2 (7 bases). This CDR3 spans 15 amino acids. Trimming took 6 bases from V and 5 from J, leaving 18 bases between them. The germline V gene has CDR1 SGHDT and CDR2 YYEEEE.

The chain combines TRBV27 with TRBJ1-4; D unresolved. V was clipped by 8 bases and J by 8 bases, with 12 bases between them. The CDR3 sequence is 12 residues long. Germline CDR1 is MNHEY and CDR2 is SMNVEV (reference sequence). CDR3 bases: TGTGCCAGCGGCTTTCCCCACGAAAAACTGTTTTTT. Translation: CASGFPHEKLFF.